The subject of this entry is one T cell receptor beta chain. No antigen is known for it. Germline values: CDR1 SQVTM, CDR2 ANQGSEA. The CDR3 extends over 13 amino acids. Trimming took 5 bases from V and 6 from J, leaving 14 bases between them. Libraries were prepared by immunoSEQ multiplex PCR; TCRdb keeps only in-frame clonotypes and omits some of them. The data show tens of thousands of clones, with around 90% seen just once and roughly 8% held by the top ten. This entry is derived from a study of cytomegalovirus exposure and HLA in healthy donors. Study-wide findings and caveats: A few of the chains that were CMV-associated were confirmed in vitro to be specific for CMV antigens. The study recorded fewer than 200 TCR beta chains that were cytomegalovirus-associated.

The chain is built from TRBV29-1 and TRBJ1-5, with D unclear. This sequence was found in a woman aged 18-30 years in good health and CMV-seropositive. The sequenced material came from PBMCs. The CDR3 region has the DNA TGCAGCGTTATCCCCGGACTGGGTCAGCCCCAGCATTTT. It specifies CSVIPGLGQPQHF.